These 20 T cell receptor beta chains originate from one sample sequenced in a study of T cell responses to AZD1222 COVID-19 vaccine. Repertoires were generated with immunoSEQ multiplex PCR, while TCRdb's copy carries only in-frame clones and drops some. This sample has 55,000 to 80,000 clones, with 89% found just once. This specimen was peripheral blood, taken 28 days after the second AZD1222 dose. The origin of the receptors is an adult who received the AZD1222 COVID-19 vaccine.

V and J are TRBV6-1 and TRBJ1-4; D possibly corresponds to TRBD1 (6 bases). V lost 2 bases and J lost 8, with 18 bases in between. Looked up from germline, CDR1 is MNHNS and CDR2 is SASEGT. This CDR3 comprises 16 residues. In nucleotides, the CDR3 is TGTGCCAGCAGTGAACGGGAGGGGGGACACAGCGAAAAACTGTTTTTT. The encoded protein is CASSEREGGHSEKLFF.

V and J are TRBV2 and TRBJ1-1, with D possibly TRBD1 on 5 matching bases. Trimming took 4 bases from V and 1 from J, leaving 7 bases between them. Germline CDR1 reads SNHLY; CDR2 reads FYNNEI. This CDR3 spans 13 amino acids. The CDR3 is CASSGQGNTEAFF. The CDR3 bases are TGTGCCAGCAGTGGGCAGGGGAACACTGAAGCTTTCTTT.

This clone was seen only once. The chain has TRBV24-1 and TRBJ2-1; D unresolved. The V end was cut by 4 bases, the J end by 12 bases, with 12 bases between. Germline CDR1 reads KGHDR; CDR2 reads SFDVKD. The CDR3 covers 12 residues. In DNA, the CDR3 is TGTGCCACCAGTGACCCCGTGTTGGGGCAGTTCTTC. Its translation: CATSDPVLGQFF.

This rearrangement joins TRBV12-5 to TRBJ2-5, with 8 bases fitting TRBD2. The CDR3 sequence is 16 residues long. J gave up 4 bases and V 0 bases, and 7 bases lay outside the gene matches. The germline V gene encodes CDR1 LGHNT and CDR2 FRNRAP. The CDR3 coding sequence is TGTGCTAGTGGTTTGGTACTTGCGGGAGGACCAGAGACCCAGTACTTC. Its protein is CASGLVLAGGPETQYF.

The CDR3 loop is CASSPGFQETQYF. The CDR3 DNA follows: TGTGCCAGCAGCCCAGGGTTCCAAGAGACCCAGTACTTC. The chain carries TRBV12-3 or TRBV12-4 and TRBJ2-5; a possible D gene is TRBD1 (5 bases). V lost 6 bases to trimming and J lost 1 base, with 9 bases between them. The CDR3 is 13 amino acids.

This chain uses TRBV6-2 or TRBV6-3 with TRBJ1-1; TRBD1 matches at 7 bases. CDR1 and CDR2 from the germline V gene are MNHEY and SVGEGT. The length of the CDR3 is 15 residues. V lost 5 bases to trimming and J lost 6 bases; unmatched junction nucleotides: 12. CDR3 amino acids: CASSPRTGRTPEAFF. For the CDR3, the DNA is TGTGCCAGCAGTCCACGGACAGGCCGAACCCCTGAAGCTTTCTTT.

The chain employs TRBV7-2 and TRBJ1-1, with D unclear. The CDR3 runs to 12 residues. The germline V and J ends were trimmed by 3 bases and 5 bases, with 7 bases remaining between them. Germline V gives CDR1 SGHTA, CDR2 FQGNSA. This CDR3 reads CASSFTTTEAFF. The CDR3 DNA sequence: TGTGCCAGCAGCTTTACGACAACTGAAGCTTTCTTT.

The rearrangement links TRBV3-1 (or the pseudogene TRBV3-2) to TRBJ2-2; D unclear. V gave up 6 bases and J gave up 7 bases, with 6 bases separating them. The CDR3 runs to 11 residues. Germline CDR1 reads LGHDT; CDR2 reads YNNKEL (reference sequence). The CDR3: CASSRGGELFF. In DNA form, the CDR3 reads TGTGCCAGCAGTCGAGGCGGGGAGCTGTTTTTT.

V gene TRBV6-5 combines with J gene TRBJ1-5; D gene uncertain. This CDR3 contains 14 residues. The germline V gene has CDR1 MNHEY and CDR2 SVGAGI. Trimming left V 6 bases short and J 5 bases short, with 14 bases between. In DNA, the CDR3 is TGTGCCAGCAGGGGGAGTACTCCTTATCAGCCCCAGCATTTT. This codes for CASRGSTPYQPQHF.

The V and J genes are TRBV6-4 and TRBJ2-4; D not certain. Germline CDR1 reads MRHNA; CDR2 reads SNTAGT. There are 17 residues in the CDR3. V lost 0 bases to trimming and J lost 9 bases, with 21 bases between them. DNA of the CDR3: TGTGCCAGCAGTGACTCGGGTAGGATTTCGGTTGTTGCCATTCAGTACTTC. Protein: CASSDSGRISVVAIQYF.

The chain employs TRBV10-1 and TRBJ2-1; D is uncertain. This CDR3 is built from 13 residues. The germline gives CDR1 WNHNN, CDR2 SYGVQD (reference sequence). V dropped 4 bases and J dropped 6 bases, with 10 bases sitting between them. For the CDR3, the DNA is TGCGCCAGCAGTGGAGCTCCGGGCAATGAGCAGTTCTTC. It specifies CASSGAPGNEQFF.

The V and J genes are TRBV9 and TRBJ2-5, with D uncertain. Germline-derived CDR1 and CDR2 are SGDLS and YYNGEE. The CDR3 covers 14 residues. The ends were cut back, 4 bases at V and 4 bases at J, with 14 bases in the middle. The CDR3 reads CASSSERGGETQYF. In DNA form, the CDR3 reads TGTGCCAGCAGCTCAGAAAGAGGCGGAGAGACCCAGTACTTC.

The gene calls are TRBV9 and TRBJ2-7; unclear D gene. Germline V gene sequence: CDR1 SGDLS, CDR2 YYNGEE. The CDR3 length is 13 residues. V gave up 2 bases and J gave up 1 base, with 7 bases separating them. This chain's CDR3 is CASSVAGSYEQYF. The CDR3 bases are TGTGCCAGCAGCGTGGCCGGGTCCTACGAGCAGTACTTC.

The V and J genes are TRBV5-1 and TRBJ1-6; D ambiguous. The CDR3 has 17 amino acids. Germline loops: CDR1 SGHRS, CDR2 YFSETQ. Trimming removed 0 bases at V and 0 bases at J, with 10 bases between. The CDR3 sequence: CASSLDSASSYNSPLHF. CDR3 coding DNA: TGCGCCAGCAGCTTGGATTCAGCGAGCTCCTATAATTCACCCCTCCACTTT. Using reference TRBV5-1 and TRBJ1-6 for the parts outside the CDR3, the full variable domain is KAGVTQTPRYLIKTRGQQVTLSCSPISGHRSVSWYQQTPGQGLQFLFEYFSETQRNKGNFPGRFSGRQFSNSRSEMNVSTLELGDSALYLCASSLDSASSYNSPLHFGNGTRLTVT.

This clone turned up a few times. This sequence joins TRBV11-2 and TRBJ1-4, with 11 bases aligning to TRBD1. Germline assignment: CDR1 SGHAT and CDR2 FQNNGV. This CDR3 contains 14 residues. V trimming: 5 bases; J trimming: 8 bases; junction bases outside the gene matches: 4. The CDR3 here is CASSPGQGGEKLFF. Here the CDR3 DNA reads TGTGCCAGCAGCCCGGGACAGGGGGGAGAAAAACTGTTTTTT. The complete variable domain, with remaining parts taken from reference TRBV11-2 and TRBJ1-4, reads EAGVAQSPRYKIIEKRQSVAFWCNPISGHATLYWYQQILGQGPKLLIQFQNNGVVDDSQLPKDRFSAERLKGVDSTLKIQPAKLEDSAVYLCASSPGQGGEKLFFGSGTQLSVL.

The CDR3 nucleotides read TGCAGTGCTAGTGAGGGTGGAAGGGGCGACGAGCAGTACTTC. The encoded protein is CSASEGGRGDEQYF. The chain uses TRBV20-1 and TRBJ2-7; D might be TRBD1 or TRBD2, each matching 5 bases. Germline assignment: CDR1 DFQATT and CDR2 SNEGSKA (reference sequence). V was trimmed by 3 bases and J by 5 bases, leaving 17 bases between them. The CDR3 has 14 residues.

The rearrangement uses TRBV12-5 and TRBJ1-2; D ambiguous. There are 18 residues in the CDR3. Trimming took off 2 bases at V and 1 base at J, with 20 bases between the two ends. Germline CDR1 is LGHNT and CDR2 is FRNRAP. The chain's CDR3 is CASGLTGIRLRGNYGYTF. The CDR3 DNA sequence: TGTGCTAGTGGTTTGACCGGGATACGCCTACGGGGTAACTATGGCTACACCTTC.

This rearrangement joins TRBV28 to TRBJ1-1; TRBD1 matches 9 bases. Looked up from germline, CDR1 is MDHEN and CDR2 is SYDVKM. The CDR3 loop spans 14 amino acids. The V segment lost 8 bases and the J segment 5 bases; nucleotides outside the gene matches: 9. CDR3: CASQMDRGRTEAFF. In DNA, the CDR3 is TGTGCCAGCCAAATGGACAGGGGAAGGACTGAAGCTTTCTTT.

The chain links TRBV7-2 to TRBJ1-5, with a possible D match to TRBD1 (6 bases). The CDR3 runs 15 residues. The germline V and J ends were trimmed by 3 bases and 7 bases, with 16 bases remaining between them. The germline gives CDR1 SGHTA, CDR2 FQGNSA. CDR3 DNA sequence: TGTGCCAGCAGCTTTTCGGTCACCCAGGGGCAGCCCCAGCATTTT. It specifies CASSFSVTQGQPQHF.

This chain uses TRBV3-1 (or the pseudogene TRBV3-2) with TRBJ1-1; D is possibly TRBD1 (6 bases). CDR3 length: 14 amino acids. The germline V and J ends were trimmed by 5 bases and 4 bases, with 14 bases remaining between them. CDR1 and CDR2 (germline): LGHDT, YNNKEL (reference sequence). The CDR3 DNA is TGTGCCAGCAGCACCCAGGGGATGTCCACTGAAGCTTTCTTT. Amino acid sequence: CASSTQGMSTEAFF.